Listed here are 5 T cell receptor beta chains from one sample, sequenced in a study of blood T cell repertoires in COVID-19. TCRdb's table, derived via immunoSEQ multiplex PCR, lists solely in-frame clones and lacks some. The table includes about 240,000 clones, around 87% detected once. Specimen: PBMCs or T cells enriched from blood (not recorded which). All receptors derive from a woman in her thirties or forties with acute COVID-19.

This clone has a handful of counts. The chain employs TRBV4-2 and TRBJ1-5; D uncertain. With 3 bases removed from V and 0 bases from J, the gap between germline ends came to 9 bases. Germline V lookup: CDR1 LGHNA, CDR2 YNFKEQ. This CDR3 region has 15 residues. The CDR3: CASSHSENSNQPQHF. Here the CDR3 DNA reads TGTGCCAGCAGCCACAGCGAAAATAGCAATCAGCCCCAGCATTTT.

This sequence joins TRBV19 and TRBJ1-1; TRBD1 is a possible D gene (6 bases). The CDR3 is 14 amino acids. CDR1 LNHDA and CDR2 SQIVND come from the germline V gene (reference sequence). Trimming removed 2 bases at V and 4 bases at J, with 11 bases between. CDR3 in amino acids: CASSIRQEVTEAFF. CDR3 nucleotides: TGTGCCAGTAGTATAAGACAGGAGGTCACTGAAGCTTTCTTT.

The rearrangement joins TRBV2 to TRBJ2-1, with TRBD2 matching 10 bases. Germline trimming cut 4 bases from V and 6 bases from J; bases unmatched to any gene: 3. Germline lookup yields CDR1 SNHLY and CDR2 FYNNEI. The CDR3 is made up of 14 amino acids. This chain's CDR3 is CASSARTSGNEQFF. The CDR3 DNA reads TGTGCCAGCAGTGCCCGGACTAGCGGCAATGAGCAGTTCTTC.

The genes are TRBV12-3 or TRBV12-4 and TRBJ1-2; 7 nucleotides align to TRBD1. V lost 7 bases to trimming and J lost 8 bases; unmatched junction nucleotides: 7. There are 12 residues in the CDR3. DNA of the CDR3: TGTGCCAGCACCAGGGGGGACGCGGGCTACACCTTC. Translation: CASTRGDAGYTF.

This clone was picked up a small number of times. CDR3 protein: CASSLVSGQGSPLHF. The CDR3, as DNA: TGCGCCAGCAGCTTGGTTTCGGGACAGGGATCACCCCTCCACTTT. V usage is TRBV5-1 and J usage is TRBJ1-6; TRBD1 agrees at 9 bases. Trimming took 0 bases from V and 10 from J; bases not matched to a gene: 5. There are 15 residues in the CDR3. Germline CDR1 SGHRS, CDR2 YFSETQ.